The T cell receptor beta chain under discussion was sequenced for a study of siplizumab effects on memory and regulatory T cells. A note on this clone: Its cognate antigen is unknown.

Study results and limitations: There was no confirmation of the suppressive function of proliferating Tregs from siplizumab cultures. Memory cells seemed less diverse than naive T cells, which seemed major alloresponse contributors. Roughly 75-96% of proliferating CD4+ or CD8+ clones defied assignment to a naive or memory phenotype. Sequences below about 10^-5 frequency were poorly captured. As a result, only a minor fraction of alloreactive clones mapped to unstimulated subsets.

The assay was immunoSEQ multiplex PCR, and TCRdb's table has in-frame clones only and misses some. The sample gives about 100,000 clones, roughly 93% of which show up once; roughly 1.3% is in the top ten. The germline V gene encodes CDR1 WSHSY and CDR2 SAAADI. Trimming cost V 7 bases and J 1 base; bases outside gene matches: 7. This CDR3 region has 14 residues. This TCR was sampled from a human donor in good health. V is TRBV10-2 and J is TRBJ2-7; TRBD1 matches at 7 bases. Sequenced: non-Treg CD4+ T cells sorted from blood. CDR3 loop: CASKGTATSYEQYF. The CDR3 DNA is TGCGCCAGCAAAGGGACAGCTACTTCCTACGAGCAGTACTTC.